These T cell receptor beta chains were read from a single sample in a study of a mutant IDH1 vaccine in newly diagnosed glioma. Method: immunoSEQ multiplex PCR; TCRdb's copy keeps in-frame clones and lacks some. Among about 24,000 clones listed, roughly nine tenths were seen once. The sequenced sample was PBMCs, obtained from a glioma patient treated with radiotherapy, temozolomide or both. The receptors shown here come from a man aged 30 to 45 with glioma. Each CDR3 is given with its conserved first and last residue. The D gene is left open where the match is weak. Not every row has a clone size; where given, it reads once, few, many or a size class.

TGTGCCAGCTCACCGAGAGAGACCCAGTACTTC	CASSPRETQYF	TRBV18	.	.	TRBJ2-5
TGTGCCACTACTCCACTAGGTGGGCAGGGGAACACCGGGGAGCTGTTTTTT	CATTPLGGQGNTGELFF	TRBV2	.	.	TRBJ2-2
TGTGCCTGGAAAAATAAAAAGAACGGGACTAGCGGAAAACCGGAGACCCAGTACTTC	CAWKNKKNGTSGKPETQYF	TRBV30	TRBD2	.	TRBJ2-5
TGTGCCAGCAGCTTGTGGGGGACAGGGGGCCGTGAGCAGTACTTC	CASSLWGTGGREQYF	TRBV5-6	TRBD1	few	TRBJ2-7
TGTGCCAGCAGTTCCGGGGCGGGAGTTGACACAGATACGCAGTATTTT	CASSSGAGVDTDTQYF	TRBV6-4	TRBD2	.	TRBJ2-3
TGCGCCAGCAGCTTGAAGCAGAGCACAGATACGCAGTATTTT	CASSLKQSTDTQYF	TRBV5-1	.	.	TRBJ2-3
TGTGCCAGTAAAGGAAAGTCTACAGAAAAACTGTTTTTT	CASKGKSTEKLFF	TRBV19	.	once	TRBJ1-4
TGCGCCAGCAGTGAAACAGGAGGAAAGACCCAGTACTTC	CASSETGGKTQYF	TRBV10-2	.	.	TRBJ2-5
TGTGCCAGCAGCACGATGTCAGGGGGAAACACCATATATTTT	CASSTMSGGNTIYF	TRBV7-2	.	.	TRBJ1-3
TGTGCCAGCTCACCCGGGGGAAACACCGGGGAGCTGTTTTTT	CASSPGGNTGELFF	TRBV18	.	.	TRBJ2-2
TGTGCCAGCGGCGGGGGTGGGAACACCGGGGAGCTGTTTTTT	CASGGGGNTGELFF	TRBV7-9	TRBD2	.	TRBJ2-2
TGTGCCAGCAGTTACCCGGGACAGGGGGTCTCCGGGGAGCTGTTTTTT	CASSYPGQGVSGELFF	TRBV6-5	TRBD1	.	TRBJ2-2
TGTGCCTGGAGAGGGTTATCAGGGAACAACAAGAACACTGAAGCTTTCTTT	CAWRGLSGNNKNTEAFF	TRBV30	.	.	TRBJ1-1
TGTGCCAGCAGCCCGTGGGGGAACGACAATCAGCCCCAGCATTTT	CASSPWGNDNQPQHF	TRBV7-2	.	.	TRBJ1-5
TGCAGCGTTGAGGGGAGGGATGGCTACACCTTC	CSVEGRDGYTF	TRBV29-1	.	.	TRBJ1-2
TGTGCCAGCTCAACTACAGGGGAGGCACAGCCCCAGCATTTT	CASSTTGEAQPQHF	TRBV18	TRBD1	once	TRBJ1-5
TGTGCCAGTAGTCCGGGTGAGGGGAGGAATCAGCCCCAGCATTTT	CASSPGEGRNQPQHF	TRBV19	.	.	TRBJ1-5
TGTGCCAGCAGTAGGGGTACGAACTATGGCTACACCTTC	CASSRGTNYGYTF	TRBV25-1	.	few	TRBJ1-2
TGTGCCAGCAGCTTGACAGGGATGTCGCAGCCCCAGCATTTT	CASSLTGMSQPQHF	TRBV11-2	TRBD1	.	TRBJ1-5
TGTGCCAGCAGCTTGGGGCAGGGGCCTGGAAACACCATATATTTT	CASSLGQGPGNTIYF	TRBV7-9	.	.	TRBJ1-3
TGTGCCAGCTCACCACTCGGACAGGGGGGGGAGCAGTACTTC	CASSPLGQGGEQYF	TRBV18	TRBD1	.	TRBJ2-7
TGTGCCAGCAGCCCTGGCAGCGCCTACCAAGAGACCCAGTACTTC	CASSPGSAYQETQYF	TRBV9	.	.	TRBJ2-5
TGTGCCAGCAGCCCTCGGCAGGGAGGCAATGAGCAGTTCTTC	CASSPRQGGNEQFF	TRBV11-3	.	.	TRBJ2-1
TGTGCCAGCAGCTCCTGGGGACCACCCACAGATACGCAGTATTTT	CASSSWGPPTDTQYF	TRBV7-9	.	.	TRBJ2-3
TGTGCCAGCAGTTACTCCCCGGACAGGGGTCGCAATGAGCAGTTCTTC	CASSYSPDRGRNEQFF	TRBV6-5	TRBD1	.	TRBJ2-1
TGTGCCTGGAACACAGGGCCTGGAAACACCATATATTTT	CAWNTGPGNTIYF	TRBV30	.	.	TRBJ1-3
TGTGCCTCGCGACGGGTGATCACTGAAGCTTTCTTT	CASRRVITEAFF	TRBV30	.	.	TRBJ1-1
TGTGCCAGCAGTGAAGAGCCTAGCACAGATACGCAGTATTTT	CASSEEPSTDTQYF	TRBV2	.	.	TRBJ2-3
TGTGCCAGCAGCGTAGGAGGGTGGGCATCCCAAGAGACCCAGTACTTC	CASSVGGWASQETQYF	TRBV9	.	.	TRBJ2-5
TGTGCCAGCAGGCCTGGGGGACAGCTGGGCACCCAGTACTTC	CASRPGGQLGTQYF	TRBV27	TRBD1	.	TRBJ2-5
TGTGCCAGCAGCGTAGCTGGGGGGCGGTTAGATACGCAGTATTTT	CASSVAGGRLDTQYF	TRBV9	.	once	TRBJ2-3
TGTGCCAGCAGTGAAGAGCAGGGGACTTATCAGCCCCAGCATTTT	CASSEEQGTYQPQHF	TRBV2	.	.	TRBJ1-5
TGTGCCAGCAGCTTGGTGAGGGTGACAGATACGCAGTATTTT	CASSLVRVTDTQYF	TRBV5-6	.	.	TRBJ2-3
TGTGCCAGCAGTTACGCCCAAAGTGGTGGAAGAACCTTC	CASSYAQSGGRTF	TRBV6-5	.	.	TRBJ1-2
TGTGCCAGCAGCCAGGGCGGGACGTTGGGGGAGACCCAGTACTTC	CASSQGGTLGETQYF	TRBV14	.	once	TRBJ2-5
TGTGCCAGCTCACCGGGGGAGGGGTCGATGAACACTGAAGCTTTCTTT	CASSPGEGSMNTEAFF	TRBV18	.	.	TRBJ1-1
TGTGCCAGCACCCTAAGGGGGCCGCGTACTGAAGCTTTCTTT	CASTLRGPRTEAFF	TRBV6-5	TRBD1	once	TRBJ1-1
TGTGCCAGCAGCTACCTTGACAAGGGCTACGAGCAGTACTTC	CASSYLDKGYEQYF	TRBV6-5	.	.	TRBJ2-7
TGCGCCAGCAGCTTGGAAGGGGCAACTGAAGCTTTCTTT	CASSLEGATEAFF	TRBV5-1	.	.	TRBJ1-1
TGTGCCAGCAGCAAAGGGAGGCAGTGCTTGAACACTGAAGCTTTCTTT	CASSKGRQCLNTEAFF	TRBV21-1	.	.	TRBJ1-1
TGCGCCAGCAGCTACCTAGCGGGAGCCCCCTACAATGAGCAGTTCTTC	CASSYLAGAPYNEQFF	TRBV5-1	TRBD2	.	TRBJ2-1
TGTGCCAGCAGTGATGAGTCCGACAGGGGGGGCCCTGAAGCTTTCTTT	CASSDESDRGGPEAFF	TRBV25-1	TRBD1	medium-sized	TRBJ1-1
TGCGCCAGCAGCTTGGCCCTACAGGGTTATGGCTACACCTTC	CASSLALQGYGYTF	TRBV5-1	.	.	TRBJ1-2
TGTGCCAGCAGCTCGGGCACCTCTGGAAACACCATATATTTT	CASSSGTSGNTIYF	TRBV5-4	.	.	TRBJ1-3
TGTGCCAGCAGTGAAAGGGTGAGGGTGGACACTGAAGCTTTCTTT	CASSERVRVDTEAFF	TRBV6-1	.	.	TRBJ1-1
TGTGCCTGGAGTGTTTCGGGGAGGAATTCACCCCTCCACTTT	CAWSVSGRNSPLHF	TRBV30	.	.	TRBJ1-6
TGTGCCAGCAGTGAAGCGGCTGGGGGCAATCAGCCCCAGCATTTT	CASSEAAGGNQPQHF	TRBV2	.	.	TRBJ1-5
TGCAGCGTTGAACCTAGGGGGGCTCGGGCAGATACGCAGTATTTT	CSVEPRGARADTQYF	TRBV29-1	.	.	TRBJ2-3
TGTGCCAGCAGCCCAACGGGACTAGCTTACAATGAGCAGTTCTTC	CASSPTGLAYNEQFF	TRBV9	TRBD2	.	TRBJ2-1
TGCGCCAGCAGCCCTTCGGACGGAAGCACTGAAGCTTTCTTT	CASSPSDGSTEAFF	TRBV4-1	.	.	TRBJ1-1
TGTGCCAGCAGCCCGCGGGGGACCTACCAAGAGACCCAGTACTTC	CASSPRGTYQETQYF	TRBV9	TRBD2	.	TRBJ2-5
TGTGCCAGCAGTGAAAGGGGGGCGTTTGAGACCCAGTACTTC	CASSERGAFETQYF	TRBV25-1	.	.	TRBJ2-5
TGTGCCAGCAGTTACTCAACCGGGACCCACACCGGGGAGCTGTTTTTT	CASSYSTGTHTGELFF	TRBV6-5	.	.	TRBJ2-2
TGTGCCAGCAGCACCGGGACAGGCCGTTACGAGCAGTACTTC	CASSTGTGRYEQYF	TRBV11-2	TRBD1	.	TRBJ2-7